This TCR beta chain was found in a study of shared clonotypes between healthy human individuals. Sequencing was performed with immunoSEQ multiplex PCR; in TCRdb, only in-frame clones are kept and a portion is missing. Here the sample spans 2,500,000 or so clones, just under 95% being singletons. Findings and limits, study-wide: Naive subsets usually exceeded memory subsets in estimated richness.

The CDR3 spans 15 residues. CDR1 and CDR2 from the germline V gene are SGHRS and YFSETQ. Trimming removed 4 bases from V and 5 bases from J; junction bases left unmatched: 7. As regards this clone: Its antigen is unknown.

This TCR was recovered from a young man in good health. Some clones in this sample may be carry-over from other donors' samples. The sequencing sample was made of naive CD4+ T cells from PBMCs. The subset is: CD45RA+ positively selected. The chain couples TRBV5-1 to TRBJ2-3; 10 nucleotides match TRBD1. The CDR3 sequence is CASSDGQGGIDTQYF. The DNA for the CDR3 is TGCGCCAGCAGCGACGGACAGGGGGGTATAGATACGCAGTATTTT.